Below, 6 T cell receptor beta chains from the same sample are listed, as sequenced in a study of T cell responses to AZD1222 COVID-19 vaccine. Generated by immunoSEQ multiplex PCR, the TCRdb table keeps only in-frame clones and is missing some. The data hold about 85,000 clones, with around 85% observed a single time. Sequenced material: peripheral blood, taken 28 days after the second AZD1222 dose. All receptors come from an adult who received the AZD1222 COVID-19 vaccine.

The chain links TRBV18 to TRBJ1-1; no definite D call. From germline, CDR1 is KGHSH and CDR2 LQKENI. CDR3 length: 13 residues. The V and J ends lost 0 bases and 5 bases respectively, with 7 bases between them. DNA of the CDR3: TGTGCCAGCTCACCACCGAGACGAACTGAAGCTTTCTTT. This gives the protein CASSPPRRTEAFF.

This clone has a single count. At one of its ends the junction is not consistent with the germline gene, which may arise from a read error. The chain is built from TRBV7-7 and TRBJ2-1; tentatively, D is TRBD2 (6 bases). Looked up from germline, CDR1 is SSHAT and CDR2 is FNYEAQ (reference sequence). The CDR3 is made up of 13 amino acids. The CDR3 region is CASSSEREDEQFF. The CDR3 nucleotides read TGTGCTAGCAGCTCCGAAAGGGAGGATGAGCAGTTCTTC.

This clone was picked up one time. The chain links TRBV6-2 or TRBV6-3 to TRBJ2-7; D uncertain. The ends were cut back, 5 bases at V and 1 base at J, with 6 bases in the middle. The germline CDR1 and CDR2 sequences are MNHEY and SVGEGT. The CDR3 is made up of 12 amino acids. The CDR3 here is CASSPGSYEQYF. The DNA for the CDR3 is TGTGCCAGCAGTCCAGGTTCCTACGAGCAGTACTTC.

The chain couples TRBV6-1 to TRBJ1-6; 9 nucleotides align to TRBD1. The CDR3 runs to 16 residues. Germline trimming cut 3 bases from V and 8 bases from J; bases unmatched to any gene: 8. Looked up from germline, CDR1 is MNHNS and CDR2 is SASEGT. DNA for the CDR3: TGTGCCAGCAGTGATTACGGGACAGGGCGGTATTCACCCCTCCACTTT. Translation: CASSDYGTGRYSPLHF.

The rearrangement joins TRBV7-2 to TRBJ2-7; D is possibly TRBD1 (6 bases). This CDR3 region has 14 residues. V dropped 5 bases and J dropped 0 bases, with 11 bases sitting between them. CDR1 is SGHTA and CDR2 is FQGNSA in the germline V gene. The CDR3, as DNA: TGTGCCAGCAGCCCCCAAGGGGGCTCCTACGAGCAGTACTTC. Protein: CASSPQGGSYEQYF.

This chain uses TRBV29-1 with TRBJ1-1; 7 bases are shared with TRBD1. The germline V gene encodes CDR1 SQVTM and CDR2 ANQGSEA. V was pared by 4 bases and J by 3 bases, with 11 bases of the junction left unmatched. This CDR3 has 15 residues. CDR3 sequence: CSVGGVTGWDTEAFF. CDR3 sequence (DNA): TGCAGCGTTGGTGGAGTGACAGGGTGGGACACTGAAGCTTTCTTT.